One sample yielded the 7 T cell receptor beta chains listed below, sequenced in a study of cytomegalovirus exposure and HLA in healthy donors. In the PCR, 60 Vbeta and 13 Jbeta primers were used. Data came from immunoSEQ multiplex PCR; TCRdb stores just in-frame clones and leaves some out. The sample lists about 130,000 clones; approximately 82% were seen once. Sequencing input: PBMCs. The receptors were sampled from a woman under 30 in good health and CMV-seropositive.

The V and J genes are TRBV5-6 and TRBJ2-1; tentatively, D is TRBD1 (6 bases). The CDR3 runs to 16 residues. The germline CDR1 and CDR2 sequences are SGHDT and YYEEEE. The ends were cut back, 1 base at V and 4 bases at J, with 15 bases in the middle. The CDR3 DNA reads TGTGCCAGCAGCTTGACCACAGGGAGTGTGTACAATGAGCAGTTCTTC. As protein: CASSLTTGSVYNEQFF. The full variable domain, rest sourced from reference TRBV5-6 and TRBJ2-1, is DAGVTQSPTHLIKTRGQQVTLRCSPKSGHDTVSWYQQALGQGPQFIFQYYEEEERQRGNFPDRFSGHQFPNYSSELNVNALLLGDSALYLCASSLTTGSVYNEQFFGPGTRLTVL.

The J gene is TRBJ2-7, the V gene TRBV4-1; 7 nucleotides align to TRBD1. There are 16 residues in the CDR3. The V segment lost 1 base and the J segment 3 bases; nucleotides outside the gene matches: 9. Germline CDR1 and CDR2: MGHRA and YSYEKL. The CDR3 protein is CASSQGTGTVVYEQYF. In DNA form, the CDR3 reads TGCGCCAGCAGCCAAGGGACAGGCACTGTCGTCTACGAGCAGTACTTC.

The V and J genes are TRBV19 and TRBJ2-3; 11 nucleotides align to TRBD2. Per the germline V gene, CDR1 is LNHDA and CDR2 is SQIVND (reference sequence). V was pared by 3 bases and J by 8 bases, with 13 bases of the junction left unmatched. CDR3 length: 17 amino acids. The CDR3 region is CASSILAGGLSMGTQYF. The CDR3 region has the DNA TGTGCCAGTAGTATCCTAGCGGGGGGCCTCTCCATGGGTACGCAGTATTTT. The full variable domain, its missing parts supplied by reference TRBV19 and TRBJ2-3, is DGGITQSPKYLFRKEGQNVTLSCEQNLNHDAMYWYRQDPGQGLRLIYYSQIVNDFQKGDIAEGYSVSREKKESFPLTVTSAQKNPTAFYLCASSILAGGLSMGTQYFGPGTRLTVL.

This chain joins TRBV7-3 and TRBJ2-2; no reliable D call. CDR3 length: 13 amino acids. Germline V gives CDR1 SGHTA, CDR2 FQGTGA. Trimming took off 3 bases at V and 4 bases at J, with 6 bases between the two ends. The CDR3 loop is CASSFTATGELFF. DNA for the CDR3: TGTGCCAGCAGCTTTACAGCCACCGGGGAGCTGTTTTTT.

The CDR3 loop reads CATSRDRGGEGTQYF. The CDR3 DNA is TGTGCCACCAGCAGAGATCGGGGGGGCGAAGGGACCCAGTACTTC. This chain joins TRBV15 and TRBJ2-5; TRBD2 matches at 8 bases. The CDR3 has 15 amino acids. CDR1 and CDR2 (germline): LNHNV, YYDKDF (reference sequence). J gave up 7 bases and V 0 bases, and 7 bases lay outside the gene matches.

The chain combines TRBV27 with TRBJ2-4; 7 bases fit TRBD1. The trim removed 2 bases at V and 9 bases at J, leaving 4 bases unmatched. CDR3 size: 13 residues. Germline assignment: CDR1 MNHEY and CDR2 SMNVEV (reference sequence). CDR3 amino acids: CASSLGQGVIQYF. CDR3 sequence (DNA): TGTGCCAGCAGTTTAGGCCAGGGGGTCATTCAGTACTTC.

The chain recombines TRBV6-5 with TRBJ2-7, with D perhaps TRBD1 (5 bases). The CDR3 covers 15 residues. With 6 bases removed from V and 3 bases from J, the gap between germline ends came to 18 bases. CDR1 and CDR2 from the germline V gene are MNHEY and SVGAGI. For the CDR3, the DNA is TGTGCCAGCAGCCCCCCGAGTGACAGAAACTACGAGCAGTACTTC. As protein: CASSPPSDRNYEQYF.